The 18 T cell receptor beta chains below all came from one sample that was sequenced in a study of T cells after yellow fever vaccination. TCRdb redid the calling of the 5' RACE reads with MiXCR, one entry per CDR3 protein. Of 300,000 or so distinct CDR3 sequences detected, 6.8% appear once; the ten largest clones hold 15% to 20%. The sequences come from PBMCs, collected roughly 45 days after the first yellow fever vaccination. These receptors came from a man younger than 30 who received the YFV17D yellow fever vaccine.

Many counts were recorded for this clonotype. The chain recombines TRBV27 with TRBJ2-5; 8 bases are shared with TRBD1. The CDR3 contains 13 residues. V was pared by 6 bases and J by 4 bases, with 4 bases of the junction left unmatched. The germline gives CDR1 MNHEY, CDR2 SMNVEV (reference sequence). CDR3 loop: CASRGTGRETQYF. Here the CDR3 DNA reads TGTGCCAGCAGAGGGACAGGCCGAGAGACCCAGTACTTC.

This clonotype was seen only a few times. The chain uses TRBV4-1 and TRBJ2-5, with 11 positions matching TRBD2. There are 18 residues in the CDR3. The germline gives CDR1 MGHRA, CDR2 YSYEKL. V shed 3 bases and J 1 base; nucleotides not matched to a gene: 10. The CDR3 region has the DNA TGCGCCAGCAGCCAGGATACGGGACTAGCGGCCGTCCAAGAGACCCAGTACTTC. Translating gives CASSQDTGLAAVQETQYF.

This clonotype was detected a few times. The chain links TRBV14 to TRBJ1-4; TRBD1 is a possible D gene (5 bases). Between the trimmed V and J ends, which lost 1 base and 7 bases, there was a span of 25 bases. This CDR3 region has 19 residues. Per germline, CDR1 SGHDN and CDR2 FVKESK. The CDR3 DNA follows: TGTGCCAGCAGCCAAGCCTATGGCAGGGCGTCTTCGACGGTTGAAAAACTGTTTTTT. This sequence encodes CASSQAYGRASSTVEKLFF.

This clonotype was found a few times. The chain couples TRBV6-4 to TRBJ1-2, with TRBD1 identical over 7 bases. The junction had 14 bases not matched to a gene; V was cut back by 5 bases and J by 8 bases. In germline, CDR1 is MRHNA, CDR2 SNTAGT. The CDR3 sequence is 15 residues long. CDR3 sequence reads: CASSPGVTGVYGYTF. The CDR3 nucleotides read TGTGCCAGCAGTCCCGGAGTTACAGGGGTCTACGGCTACACCTTC.

This clonotype was seen more than once but under ten times. The chain joins TRBV20-1 to TRBJ2-3; D might be TRBD1 (5 bases). In germline, CDR1 is DFQATT, CDR2 SNEGSKA (reference sequence). Deletions cut 1 base from V and 3 bases from J, with 8 bases between. The CDR3 is made up of 13 amino acids. In nucleotides, the CDR3 is TGCAGTGCTAGAGTACCAGGGACAGATACGCAGTATTTT. Translation: CSARVPGTDTQYF.

This clonotype was detected only a few times. The chain couples TRBV6-1 to TRBJ2-7; TRBD2 matches 8 bases. Germline CDR1 reads MNHNS; CDR2 reads SASEGT. V lost 2 bases to trimming and J lost 0 bases; unmatched junction nucleotides: 6. CDR3 length equals 16 residues. CDR3 sequence (DNA): TGTGCCAGCAGTGAATCGGTAGCGGGGAGCTCCTACGAGCAGTACGTC. Amino acids: CASSESVAGSSYEQYV.

This clonotype occurred a few times. The gene calls are TRBV19 and TRBJ2-2; a weak D match, TRBD2 (6 bases). Trimming shortened V by 7 bases and J by 4 bases, and 13 bases separated the two germline ends. Germline CDR1 is LNHDA and CDR2 is SQIVND (reference sequence). The CDR3 runs 14 residues. CDR3 loop: CASTAWGVTGELFF. CDR3 in DNA: TGTGCCAGTACCGCGTGGGGGGTCACCGGGGAGCTGTTTTTT.

This clonotype has a handful of counts. This sequence joins TRBV6-6 and TRBJ2-7; a weak D match, TRBD2 (5 bases). This CDR3 contains 13 residues. Trimming took 8 bases from V and 7 from J, leaving 18 bases between them. Germline V lookup: CDR1 MNHNY, CDR2 SVGAGI (reference sequence). The CDR3 DNA follows: TGTGCCAGCTCGTGGGCTTCCTCGGGGGAGCAGTACGTC. Its protein product is CASSWASSGEQYV.

The chain carries TRBV24-1 and TRBJ2-2; no firm D call. The V and J ends lost 9 bases and 6 bases respectively, with 7 bases between them. Germline V gene sequence: CDR1 KGHDR, CDR2 SFDVKD. This CDR3 comprises 11 residues. CDR3 nucleotide sequence: TGTGCCACCTCTAACGCCGGGGAGCTGTTTTTT. Amino acids: CATSNAGELFF.

This chain links TRBV4-3 with TRBJ1-1, with D perhaps matching TRBD1 (5 bases). In germline, CDR1 is LGHNA, CDR2 YSLEER. This CDR3 region has 15 residues. Trimming removed 0 bases at V and 1 base at J, with 9 bases between. DNA for the CDR3: TGCGCCAGCAGCCAAGATCAGGGCCCGAACACTGAAGCTTTCTTT. The encoded protein is CASSQDQGPNTEAFF.

The V call is TRBV11-1, the J call TRBJ2-3, with TRBD1 identical over 8 bases. Losses at the gene ends were 2 bases for V and 4 bases for J; bases not matched to a gene: 5. The length of the CDR3 is 15 residues. Germline CDR1 SGHAT, CDR2 FQDESV (reference sequence). Here the CDR3 reads CASSLSGTGPDTQYF. The CDR3 DNA follows: TGTGCCAGCAGCTTAAGTGGGACAGGTCCAGATACGCAGTATTTT.

The chain couples TRBV29-1 to TRBJ2-3, with D possibly being TRBD2 (6 bases). V was cut by 2 bases and J by 0 bases, with 12 bases left in between. The germline gives CDR1 SQVTM, CDR2 ANQGSEA. The CDR3 covers 15 residues. The CDR3 DNA reads as TGCAGCGTTGAAACGGCGGGACGGAGCACAGATACGCAGTATTTT. This encodes CSVETAGRSTDTQYF.

This clonotype was seen at least ten times. The J gene is TRBJ1-1, the V gene TRBV27; no firm D call. The germline V gene encodes CDR1 MNHEY and CDR2 SMNVEV (reference sequence). V was cut by 5 bases and J by 1 base, with 8 bases left in between. The CDR3 consists of 13 residues. DNA for the CDR3: TGTGCCAGCAGTCCCCCCCAGAACACTGAAGCTTTCTTT. It yields the protein CASSPPQNTEAFF.

In its sample, this clonotype was seen a few times. This chain joins TRBV6-2 or TRBV6-3 and TRBJ2-5, with D unclear. The CDR3 consists of 18 residues. Germline lookup yields CDR1 MNHEY and CDR2 SVGEGT. Trimming took off 2 bases at V and 1 base at J, with 20 bases between the two ends. In DNA form, the CDR3 reads TGTGCCAGCAGTTACCCTTCACCGCCGACTGCCTTCCAAGAGACCCAGTACTTC. Protein: CASSYPSPPTAFQETQYF.

The sample holds a few counts of this clonotype. This rearrangement joins TRBV7-2 to TRBJ2-5; 8 bases map to TRBD1. Germline CDR1 SGHTA, CDR2 FQGNSA. This CDR3 is built from 16 residues. V trimming: 1 base; J trimming: 1 base; junction bases outside the gene matches: 5. The CDR3 spells CASSLVVRGPQETQYF. CDR3 sequence (DNA): TGTGCCAGCAGCTTAGTTGTCAGGGGGCCCCAAGAGACCCAGTACTTC.

The DNA for the CDR3 is TGTGCCAGCAGCTCCGGACAGGGGGGGCTACAAGAGACCCAGTACTTC. It specifies CASSSGQGGLQETQYF. The rearrangement joins TRBV7-9 to TRBJ2-5; 10 nucleotides line up with TRBD1. V dropped 4 bases and J dropped 2; count of bases not matched to a gene: 7. This CDR3 region has 16 residues. Germline loops: CDR1 SEHNR, CDR2 FQNEAQ (reference sequence).

The genes are TRBV30 and TRBJ1-5; possible D gene TRBD1, 5 bases. The CDR3 has 14 amino acids. Germline V gives CDR1 GTSNPN, CDR2 SVGIG (reference sequence). Trimming removed 3 bases at V and 3 bases at J, with 12 bases between. The CDR3 bases are TGTGCCTGGAGGGATGGACACTTCAATCAGCCCCAGCATTTT. Translating it yields CAWRDGHFNQPQHF.

The chain combines TRBV3-1 with TRBJ2-3, with D perhaps matching TRBD2 (5 bases). Trimming removed 11 bases from V and 0 bases from J, with 12 bases in between. The CDR3 totals 13 residues. Per the germline V gene, CDR1 is LGHDT and CDR2 is YNNKEL (reference sequence). The DNA for the CDR3 is TGTGCCTCTCACGAGGGTAGCACAGATACGCAGTATTTT. It specifies CASHEGSTDTQYF.